Below are 5 T cell receptor beta chains sequenced from a single sample in a study of blood T cell repertoires in COVID-19. Assay used: immunoSEQ multiplex PCR; TCRdb lists only in-frame clones, some missing. This table has roughly 150,000 clones, roughly 88% appearing once. The sequencing input was peripheral blood. All receptors derive from a woman between 45 and 65 years old in a cohort sampled during active or convalescent COVID-19.

The V call is TRBV11-1, the J call TRBJ2-1; tentatively, D is TRBD1 (6 bases). The CDR3 is 15 amino acids. Trimming removed 0 bases from V and 3 bases from J, with 9 bases in between. Germline assignment: CDR1 SGHAT and CDR2 FQDESV (reference sequence). The CDR3 protein is CASSLARTDYNEQFF. The CDR3 nucleotides read TGTGCCAGCAGCTTAGCGCGGACAGACTACAATGAGCAGTTCTTC. The full variable domain, completed using reference TRBV11-1 and TRBJ2-1, is EAEVAQSPRYKITEKSQAVAFWCDPISGHATLYWYRQILGQGPELLVQFQDESVVDDSQLPKDRFSAERLKGVDSTLKIQPAELGDSAMYLCASSLARTDYNEQFFGPGTRLTVL.

This clone came up a few times. This sequence joins TRBV11-2 and TRBJ1-6; possibly TRBD1 for D (5 bases). Germline V gene lookup returns CDR1 SGHAT and CDR2 FQNNGV. V lost 1 base and J lost 7, with 11 bases in between. CDR3 length: 15 amino acids. Here the CDR3 DNA reads TGTGCCAGCAGCTTAGCGTGGCAGGGCAATTCACCCCTCCACTTT. This encodes CASSLAWQGNSPLHF.

This chain links TRBV5-4 with TRBJ1-6; no reliable D call. CDR3 length: 14 amino acids. V lost 4 bases to trimming and J lost 6 bases, with 11 bases between them. Germline CDR1 SGHNT, CDR2 YYREEE (reference sequence). The CDR3 sequence: CASSPGIANSPLHF. CDR3 coding DNA: TGTGCCAGCAGCCCGGGGATTGCTAATTCACCCCTCCACTTT.

A remark on this clone: Other DNA sequences in the same sample also yield this CDR3. The chain joins TRBV27 to TRBJ1-1; D is undetermined. There are 13 residues in the CDR3. The germline V gene encodes CDR1 MNHEY and CDR2 SMNVEV (reference sequence). Trimming shortened V by 2 bases and J by 1 base, and 5 bases separated the two germline ends. The CDR3 sequence: CASSLNGNTEAFF. DNA of the CDR3: TGTGCCAGCAGTTTAAACGGGAACACTGAAGCTTTCTTT.

The chain carries TRBV30 and TRBJ1-2; 10 bases fit TRBD1. The CDR3 loop spans 12 amino acids. J was trimmed by 6 bases and V by 5 bases; bases with no gene match: 3. Germline loops: CDR1 GTSNPN, CDR2 SVGIG (reference sequence). The CDR3 here is CAWGTGENGYTF. Written as DNA, the CDR3 is TGTGCCTGGGGGACAGGGGAAAATGGCTACACCTTC.